A single TCR beta chain is shown here with its context. Original processing methods: Researchers report that nucleated cell counts were estimated from reference gene primer amplification. The method was immunoSEQ multiplex PCR; TCRdb's version includes in-frame clones alone and lacks a portion of them. Clone size and V and J calls were adopted from that table, with D and trimming inferred from the DNA. The repertoire has some 350,000 clones, around 90% of them found once; the top ten carry 5% to 8.5%. The sample comes from a study of blood T cell repertoires in COVID-19. In germline, CDR1 is SGHTA, CDR2 FQGNSA. The V end was cut by 5 bases, the J end by 10 bases, with 17 bases between. This CDR3 has 14 amino acids.

Sequenced material: peripheral blood. The genes are TRBV7-2 and TRBJ2-2, with D maybe TRBD2 (6 bases). This receptor was taken from a man between 18 and 29 years old with active or convalescent COVID-19. CDR3 loop: CASSRQEGPTELFF. CDR3 sequence (DNA): TGTGCCAGCAGCCGTCAGGAGGGGCCCACGGAGCTGTTTTTT.